A selection of T cell receptor beta chains follows, all from one sample in a study of human versus mouse CDR3 diversity and MHC coevolution. Here immunoSEQ multiplex PCR was the method, and the copy in TCRdb shows in-frame clones only, minus some. This table holds about 77,000 clones, 92% found once. Input material: naive CD4+ T cells from blood. The source of these receptors is a person aged 25-75 years in good health. Each CDR3 is given with its conserved first and last residue. The D gene is left open where the match is weak. Size values are once, few and many counts, or a class for expanded clones, and some rows have none.

abundance	v_gene	j_gene	d_gene	CDR3nt	CDR3aa
NA	TRBV19	TRBJ1-5	NA	TGTGCCAGTACCCTTCGGGGGACGGACGAAAGTTATAGCAATCAGCCCCAGCATTTT	CASTLRGTDESYSNQPQHF
NA	TRBV25-1	TRBJ2-1	TRBD2	TGTGCCAGCGGCCCCTTAGCGGGGAACCACAATGAGCAGTTCTTC	CASGPLAGNHNEQFF
NA	TRBV7-9	TRBJ2-7	NA	TGTGCCAGCAGCCGGGTCGTGAGCTCCTACGAGCAGTACTTC	CASSRVVSSYEQYF
once	TRBV5-1	TRBJ1-5	NA	TGCGCCAGCAGCTTGGCCGGGACAAGGAATCAGCCCCAGCATTTT	CASSLAGTRNQPQHF
NA	TRBV6-1	TRBJ2-7	TRBD2	TGTGCCAGCAGTGTCACCGGGACTAGCGGGACTTTTTACGAGCAGTACTTC	CASSVTGTSGTFYEQYF
NA	TRBV4-2	TRBJ2-3	TRBD2	TGTGCCAGCAGCCAGCCAACTAGCGGTAGCACAGATACGCAGTATTTT	CASSQPTSGSTDTQYF
NA	TRBV7-8	TRBJ2-7	TRBD2	TGTGCCAGCATCAACCGACGGGTATTGGGACTAGCGGGACCGGACTCCTACGAGCAGTACTTC	CASINRRVLGLAGPDSYEQYF
NA	TRBV29-1	TRBJ1-2	TRBD1	TGCAGCGTTGAAGGGGACAGGGGGCGATACTATGGCTACACCTTC	CSVEGDRGRYYGYTF
NA	TRBV27	TRBJ1-6	TRBD1	TGTGCCAGCAGACTCGGACAGGGGCTTAATTCACCCCTCCACTTT	CASRLGQGLNSPLHF
NA	TRBV7-6	TRBJ2-7	TRBD2	TGTGCCAGCAGCAAAGGGACTAGCGGTCCCTACGAGCAGTACTTC	CASSKGTSGPYEQYF
NA	TRBV10-1	TRBJ2-3	TRBD2	TGCGCCAGCAGTGAGTCGACTAGCGGGGGGGACACAGATACGCAGTATTTT	CASSESTSGGDTDTQYF
NA	TRBV30	TRBJ1-4	NA	TGTGCCTGGAGTGCTGGGGGGGCTGGAGAAAAACTGTTTTTT	CAWSAGGAGEKLFF
NA	TRBV4-1	TRBJ2-1	TRBD1	TGCGCCAGCAGCCAAGGACAGGGTACTGTAGCTTACAATGAGCAGTTCTTC	CASSQGQGTVAYNEQFF
NA	TRBV5-1	TRBJ2-2	TRBD2	TGCGCCAGCAGTTCGGGGGGACTCAACACCGGGGAGCTGTTTTTT	CASSSGGLNTGELFF
NA	TRBV10-1	TRBJ2-7	NA	TGCGCCAGCAGCGCAGCCGGTAGCGCGAGCTCCTACGAGCAGTACTTC	CASSAAGSASSYEQYF
NA	TRBV18	TRBJ1-6	NA	TGTGCCAGCTCACAATCGTATAATTCACCCCTCCACTTT	CASSQSYNSPLHF
NA	TRBV10-1	TRBJ2-5	TRBD1	TGCGCCAGCAGTGAAATCTGGGGACAGGGCTCGATGGAGACCCAGTACTTC	CASSEIWGQGSMETQYF
NA	TRBV5-8	TRBJ1-5	NA	TGTGCCAGCAGCTTCGGGATCCTGGACAATCAGCCCCAGCATTTT	CASSFGILDNQPQHF
NA	TRBV6-5	TRBJ1-6	NA	TGTGCCAGCAGTTACTCGAGTGAGACTGATTCACCCCTCCACTTT	CASSYSSETDSPLHF
NA	TRBV19	TRBJ2-7	TRBD1	TGTGCCAGTAGTATCGGCGGGACAGGACCCCCCTACGAGCAGTACTTC	CASSIGGTGPPYEQYF
NA	TRBV6-1	TRBJ2-7	TRBD2	TGTGCCAGCACGCTAGCGGGCCTTTCCTACGAGCAGTACTTC	CASTLAGLSYEQYF
NA	TRBV21-1	TRBJ2-5	NA	TGTGCCAGCAGCAAGGCGGGACAGCCTGACCAAGAGACCCAGTACTTC	CASSKAGQPDQETQYF
NA	TRBV27	TRBJ2-7	NA	TGTGCCAGCAGTTCTCATAGCACAGTGGGGGCCACTCACGAGCAGTACTTC	CASSSHSTVGATHEQYF